This T cell receptor beta chain was documented in a study of blood T cell repertoires in COVID-19 (TCRdb year 2020). Background on the whole study: Collaborator samples came from the United States, Italy and Spain and covered acute and convalescent phases of COVID-19. A de-identified subject ID, COVID-19 status, age in years and sex were almost always included in the sample metadata. Subjects who had been exposed to COVID-19, were actively infected with it, or had recovered from it provided the deeply sampled blood TCRbeta repertoires that made up the dataset. Samples were obtained from the ongoing ImmuneRACE study (first 160 participants) and from 1,000 to 1,500 subjects provided by 6 global collaborators. The material from the prospective study consisted of cDNA or gDNA derived from T cells, B-cell-depleted T cells, or PBMCs. Where HLA class I and class II types were available, the types were taken from metadata supplied by the sample provider, not from assay-based typing. The repertoires were released in a freely available public database meant as a resource for research on the immune response to SARS-CoV-2. The paper's findings and limits, for the study overall: How much clinical and demographic metadata was included differed by source and by participant, and the metadata was provided uncurated.

Germline trimming amounts to 2 bases on V and 4 bases on J, with 7 as the count of junction bases outside the gene matches. Looking up the germline V gene yields CDR1 LGHNA and CDR2 YSLEER. The CDR3, from cysteine to phenylalanine, totals 17 residues. Only CDR3 DNA remains: 51 bases, in frame from the first base. About this clone: It lacks a known antigen. Within one base of it there is no much larger clone, and no base qualities were kept.

In the prospective study, participants were roughly 18 to 95 years old, resided in fewer than 25 geographic areas of the United States, and were enrolled through a virtual design. Cohort assignment in the prospective study relied on participant-reported clinical history from a screening survey and a study questionnaire. Each participant in the prospective study had whole blood, serum and a nasopharyngeal or oropharyngeal swab collected by mobile phlebotomists. Additional blood draws and questionnaires over an approximately 2-month period could optionally be provided by prospective study participants. Prospective study blood samples were shipped either frozen or at room temperature before DNA extraction. TCRbeta CDR3 regions were amplified from genomic DNA by means of the immunoSEQ Assay, a bias-controlled multiplex PCR. Per the original workflow: The number of nucleated cells in each sample was estimated by amplification of reference gene primers within the assay. Sequence reads were collapsed and filtered to measure the absolute abundance of every unique TCRbeta CDR3 rearrangement. For each sample, productive Simpson clonality was calculated as the square root of Simpson's diversity index over productive rearrangements. Sourced from immuneACCESS, this table was stored by TCRdb with only in-frame sequences that have V and J called. A share of the clones is absent; for the studies checked, an unresolved V gene accounts for under half, and the remainder has no known explanation. V, J and clone size were drawn from that table, and D and trimming were deduced from the DNA. Here the sample has 280,000 or so clones; 90% occur a single time. The biggest ten clones account for about 1.5% of the sample.

This chain is built from TRBV4-3 and TRBJ1-6, and 8 bases in between align with TRBD1. The receptor comes from a woman between 18 and 30 years old with acute COVID-19. Material: PBMCs or T cells enriched from blood (not recorded which). The CDR3 reads as follows: CASSQTYRDRYNSPLHF. The sequenced DNA: TGCGCCAGCAGCCAAACTTACCGGGACAGGTATAATTCACCCCTCCACTTT.